This TCR beta chain was sequenced in a study of long-term antiretroviral therapy in people with HIV. In regard to this clone: The antigen is not known.

General study findings and limits: Collection spanned 2004 to 2017; ART regimens may be less effective than current ones. HIV repertoires covered narrower CDR3 length ranges than controls did. Repertoire composition at all time points was dominated by clones that had expanded before ART.

With survey level as its setting, the immunoSEQ assay was v3.0. Some clones are missing from TCRdb's copy, which holds only in-frame ones; the method was immunoSEQ multiplex PCR. The sample comprises under 20,000 clones, about four fifths of which are singletons, and roughly an eighth rests with the top ten. For each donor, at least one pre-ART and at least two post-ART PBMC samples were available. Sequencing used unsorted PBMCs, obtained 0.3 years after starting antiretroviral therapy. The sequence came from a woman between 50 and 59 years old with HIV.

The CDR3 DNA reads TGTGCTAGTGGTTCGGTCGCGGATCTGGGGGCCACTGAAGCTTTCTTT. Translating gives CASGSVADLGATEAFF. The chain joins TRBV12-5 to TRBJ1-1; weak D call: TRBD1 (6 bases). Trimming removed 4 bases from V and 4 bases from J, with 19 bases in between. Looked up from germline, CDR1 is LGHNT and CDR2 is FRNRAP. The CDR3 covers 16 residues.